This record covers a single TCR beta chain. The source of the sample is a study of cytomegalovirus exposure and HLA in healthy donors. Background on the study: Early released data had about 85 million unique TCRs, all coming from HLA-typed donors.

PCR was performed using 60 Vbeta and 13 Jbeta primers. Clones were sequenced by immunoSEQ multiplex PCR, and TCRdb holds only the in-frame ones, with some missing. The data show around 120,000 clones, with over 70% seen just once and less than 9.5% held by the top ten. This CDR3 has 15 amino acids. The origin of this receptor is a woman aged 45-59 years in good health and CMV-seropositive. The chain employs TRBV21-1 and TRBJ2-1; the table names TRBD1, a call not compared with the DNA. TRBV21-1 is a pseudogene segment. Input material: PBMCs. The CDR3 coding sequence is TGTGCCAGCAGCAAAGGGGCTGTCTCCTACAATGAGCAGTTCTTC. It is translated as CASSKGAVSYNEQFF.